Reported below is one T cell receptor (beta chain). This entry is derived from a study of patients and donors after allogeneic stem cell transplantation. TCRdb redid the calling of the RT-PCR reads with MiXCR, one entry per CDR3 protein. The sample yields 390,000 or so distinct CDR3 sequences, around 16% seen once. Sequenced material: blood, either unsorted or a sorted T cell fraction (not recorded which). The TCR sequence derives from a human donor who was either an allogeneic HSCT recipient or a stem cell or donor lymphocyte infusion donor (not recorded which). It is not recorded whose cells these are; they may come from a transplant donor.

Written as DNA, the CDR3 is TGCGCCAGCAGAAGCGGGGAGGTGGTGAACACTGAAGCTTTCTTT. This gives the protein CASRSGEVVNTEAFF. The chain couples TRBV5-1 to TRBJ1-1; D not resolved. This CDR3 contains 15 residues. Looked up from germline, CDR1 is SGHRS and CDR2 is YFSETQ. V was trimmed by 5 bases and J by 0 bases, leaving 14 bases between them.